The TCR beta chain under discussion was sequenced for a study of CD8+CD57+ T cells in acquired aplastic anemia. Study-wide points: Patients and controls were found to share 25 to 35 CD8+ CDR3 sequences.

The patients chosen for sequencing had shown expansion of CD8+CD57+ cells (detected by flow cytometry). Genomic DNA was employed as the template in profiling TCR beta VDJ and CDR3. TCRdb ran MiXCR on the reads and lists one entry per CDR3 protein. The sample lists about 260,000 distinct CDR3 sequences, about 80% occurring once. In regard to this clonotype: Its antigen is still unknown.

The CDR3 extends over 15 amino acids. The V gene lost 4 bases and the J gene lost 7 bases, with 18 bases spanning the gap. Germline V lookup: CDR1 SGDLS, CDR2 YYNGEE. The TCR was taken from a human donor with aplastic anemia. The rearrangement links TRBV9 to TRBJ2-1; the D is unclear. The sample consisted of sorted CD4+, CD8+, or CD8+CD57+ T cells (not recorded which) from PBMCs. The DNA for the CDR3 is TGTGCCAGCAGCTTACGGTCAGCCCGTGAGAATGAGCAGTTCTTC. Protein sequence: CASSLRSARENEQFF.